Listed below are T cell receptor beta chains from one sample, sequenced in a study of cytomegalovirus exposure and HLA in healthy donors. The assay was immunoSEQ multiplex PCR, and TCRdb's table has in-frame clones only and misses some. The table lists approximately 110,000 clones, roughly 86% of them singletons. Sequenced material: PBMCs. The receptors here all came from a woman under 30 in good health and CMV-seronegative. Both conserved end residues are part of each CDR3.

j_call | v_call | cdr3_aa
TRBJ2-7 | TRBV18 | CASSPATSGRAGQYF
TRBJ2-7 | TRBV11-1 | CASSLIPGQGNEQYF
TRBJ2-3 | TRBV19 | CASSPRDSRRGWYF
TRBJ2-3 | TRBV29-1 | CSVNPISGSATQYF
TRBJ1-5 | TRBV7-8 | CASSLDSWQAGNQPQHF
TRBJ1-2 | TRBV7-2 | CASSFAAASFNYGYTF
TRBJ2-7 | TRBV5-4 | CASSNRQGGYEQYF
TRBJ2-6 | TRBV2 | CASRHPAGGSGANVLTF
TRBJ1-1 | TRBV4-3 | CASSQDGGRRAFF
TRBJ2-7 | TRBV5-1 | CASSSASGAYEQYF
TRBJ1-4 | TRBV15 | CATSRDPGQGNEPLFF
TRBJ1-4 | TRBV27 | CASSRVGEYEKLFF
TRBJ1-1 | TRBV7-3 | CASSLTGGTEAFF
TRBJ1-1 | TRBV5-1 | CASSLAADMNTEAFF
TRBJ1-3 | TRBV28 | CASSFPGQTNTIYF
TRBJ1-3 | TRBV9 | CASSVGGGSGNTIYF
TRBJ2-5 | TRBV13 | CASSPDRGRQETQYF
TRBJ1-2 | TRBV7-9 | CASSAYREWVGYTF
TRBJ2-1 | TRBV5-1 | CASSLYAGSSYNEQFF
TRBJ1-1 | TRBV30 | CAWMSGLTRTEAFF
TRBJ1-1 | TRBV6-5 | CASSYRGQSQAFF
TRBJ2-2 | TRBV11-2 | CASSSYRKVGELFF